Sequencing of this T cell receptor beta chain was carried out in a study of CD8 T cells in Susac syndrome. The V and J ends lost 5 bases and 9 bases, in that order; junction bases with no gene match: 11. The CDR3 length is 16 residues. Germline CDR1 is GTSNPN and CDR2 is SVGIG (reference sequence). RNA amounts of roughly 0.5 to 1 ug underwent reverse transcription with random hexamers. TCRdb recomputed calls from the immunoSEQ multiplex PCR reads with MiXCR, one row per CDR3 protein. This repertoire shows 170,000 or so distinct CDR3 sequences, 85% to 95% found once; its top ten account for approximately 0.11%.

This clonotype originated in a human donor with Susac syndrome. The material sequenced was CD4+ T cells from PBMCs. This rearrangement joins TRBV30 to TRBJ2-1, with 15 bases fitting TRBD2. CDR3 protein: CAWEGGLAGGPGEQFF. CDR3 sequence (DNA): TGTGCCTGGGAGGGGGGACTAGCGGGGGGCCCCGGTGAGCAGTTCTTC.